This TCR beta chain stems from a study of blood T cell repertoires in COVID-19. Study details: The study drew acute and convalescent COVID-19 samples from the United States, Italy and Spain. In each case, the material was cDNA or gDNA derived from T cells, B-cell-depleted T cells, or PBMCs.

The repertoire was sequenced with immunoSEQ multiplex PCR; TCRdb's copy has only in-frame clones and lacks some. Altogether 90,000 to 100,000 clones are present, less than 90% being singletons, with the ten largest covering just under 2%. The CDR3 loop spans 13 amino acids. Germline trimming cut 4 bases from V and 4 bases from J; bases unmatched to any gene: 1. The genes are TRBV12-3 or TRBV12-4 and TRBJ2-1; 7 nucleotides align to TRBD2. The sample comprised peripheral blood. The TCR comes from a man in his 70s with active or convalescent COVID-19. In DNA, the CDR3 is TGTGCCAGCAGTTGGACTAGTTACAATGAGCAGTTCTTC. This translates into CASSWTSYNEQFF.